Here is one TCR beta chain with its context. The antigen is not known. The source of the sample is a study of cytomegalovirus exposure and HLA in healthy donors. Study-wide points: Sequencing had likely introduced a cluster of highly shared sequence variants as an artifact. Analysis was carried out at a later point, and it linked a missense DCLRE1C variant to TCR beta V- and J-gene trimming. Cytomegalovirus-associated status was assigned to some 180 TCR beta chains.

With 60 Vbeta and 13 Jbeta primers, the PCR was carried out. Assay: immunoSEQ multiplex PCR; the TCRdb copy retains only in-frame clones and omits some. The sample consists of approximately 110,000 clones, approximately 80% of them appearing once. The clonotype was recovered from a man between 40 and 49 years old in good health and CMV-seronegative. Sequencing was performed on PBMCs.

CDR3 nucleotide sequence: TGCAGCGTTGTCTCCGGGGTTGGACAGGGGCCCCTTGGCTACACCTTC. Encoded protein: CSVVSGVGQGPLGYTF. The chain combines TRBV29-1 with TRBJ1-2, with TRBD1 matching 9 bases. Germline CDR1 reads SQVTM; CDR2 reads ANQGSEA. The V gene end was trimmed by 4 bases and the J gene end by 7 bases; junction bases not matched to a gene: 16. The CDR3 runs 16 residues.